The next 21 T cell receptor beta chains were all read from a single sample in a study of blood T cell repertoires in COVID-19. TCRdb's copy holds only in-frame clones and misses some; the assay was immunoSEQ multiplex PCR. Among around 100,000 clones listed, 75% to 90% were seen once. The source material was peripheral blood. These receptors were obtained from a human donor in a cohort sampled during active or convalescent COVID-19.

The rearrangement links TRBV10-3 to TRBJ2-7, with 9 bases matching TRBD1. This CDR3 is built from 16 residues. Trimming cost V 3 bases and J 1 base; bases outside gene matches: 7. CDR1 is ENHRY and CDR2 is SYGVKD in the germline V gene. The CDR3 spells CAISDPSGQGSYEQYF. The CDR3 DNA reads as TGTGCCATCAGTGATCCCTCGGGACAGGGTTCCTACGAGCAGTACTTC.

The chain combines TRBV14 with TRBJ1-2, with D uncertain. Germline CDR1 is SGHDN and CDR2 is FVKESK. The CDR3 has 13 residues. The V and J ends lost 0 bases and 1 base respectively, with 3 bases between them. The CDR3 region is CASSQDRNYGYTF. The DNA for the CDR3 is TGTGCCAGCAGCCAAGACCGTAACTATGGCTACACCTTC.

The V call is TRBV7-9, the J call TRBJ1-1, with D possibly being TRBD1 (5 bases). Germline lookup yields CDR1 SEHNR and CDR2 FQNEAQ (reference sequence). V was shortened by 1 base and J by 1 base, with 10 bases between the two germline ends. This CDR3 is built from 15 residues. The CDR3 loop is CASSLGEGWNTEAFF. CDR3 in DNA: TGTGCCAGCAGCTTAGGGGAGGGGTGGAACACTGAAGCTTTCTTT.

This clone was seen more than once but under ten times. The V gene is TRBV15, the J gene TRBJ2-7, with 9 bases aligning to TRBD1. The germline CDR1 and CDR2 sequences are LNHNV and YYDKDF (reference sequence). The CDR3 contains 15 residues. Trimming removed 5 bases from V and 2 bases from J; junction bases left unmatched: 7. CDR3 loop: CATSGTGGPTYEQYF. CDR3 coding DNA: TGTGCCACCAGCGGCACAGGGGGCCCCACCTACGAGCAGTACTTC.

This clone has just a few counts. The CDR3 coding sequence is TGTGCCAGCAGCCAACCTTCTGGGGCCAACGTCCTGACTTTC. It encodes CASSQPSGANVLTF. The chain couples TRBV3-1 (or the pseudogene TRBV3-2) to TRBJ2-6; D is unresolved. Germline lookup yields CDR1 LGHDT and CDR2 YNNKEL (reference sequence). V dropped 2 bases and J dropped 1 base, with 3 bases sitting between them. The CDR3 is 14 residues long.

The V gene is TRBV4-3, the J gene TRBJ1-2, with D possibly being TRBD1 (6 bases). The CDR3 sequence is 14 residues long. Trimming took off 2 bases at V and 0 bases at J, with 7 bases between the two ends. Germline V lookup: CDR1 LGHNA, CDR2 YSLEER. The CDR3 protein is CASSQYRANYGYTF. In DNA, the CDR3 is TGCGCCAGCAGCCAATACAGGGCTAACTATGGCTACACCTTC.

The V gene is TRBV7-2, the J gene TRBJ2-1; the match to TRBD2 covers 8 bases. V gave up 1 base and J gave up 3 bases; unmatched junction bases: 5. CDR1 and CDR2 from the germline V gene are SGHTA and FQGNSA. This CDR3 spans 16 amino acids. CDR3 region: CASSLVSGTSYNEQFF. CDR3 in DNA: TGTGCCAGCAGCTTAGTGTCCGGGACTAGCTACAATGAGCAGTTCTTC.

This chain connects TRBV7-3 to TRBJ2-2; TRBD1 might be the D (5 bases). Trimming stripped 1 base from V and 1 base from J, with 10 bases between. The CDR3 is 16 amino acids. CDR1 and CDR2 from the germline V gene are SGHTA and FQGTGA. CDR3 sequence (DNA): TGTGCCAGCAGCTTAATGGGGCAGGTGAACACCGGGGAGCTGTTTTTT. Protein sequence: CASSLMGQVNTGELFF.

The genes are TRBV13 and TRBJ1-4; 10 nucleotides match TRBD1. The CDR3 runs 16 residues. The junction had 13 bases not matched to a gene; V was cut back by 7 bases and J by 8 bases. Germline loops: CDR1 PRHDT, CDR2 FYEKMQ (reference sequence). Written as DNA, the CDR3 is TGTGCCAGCACCCCGGCCGGGGACAGGGGAAGCGAAAAACTGTTTTTT. Translating it yields CASTPAGDRGSEKLFF.

The chain employs TRBV3-1 (or the pseudogene TRBV3-2) and TRBJ2-7, with 8 bases identical to TRBD1. Germline loops: CDR1 LGHDT, CDR2 YNNKEL (reference sequence). V trimming: 0 bases; J trimming: 4 bases; junction bases outside the gene matches: 5. The CDR3 contains 15 residues. The CDR3 is CASSQDPTGVYEQYF. The CDR3, as DNA: TGTGCCAGCAGCCAAGATCCGACAGGGGTATACGAGCAGTACTTC.

This sequence joins TRBV27 and TRBJ1-2; 7 positions match TRBD1. CDR3 length: 13 amino acids. Germline CDR1 and CDR2: MNHEY and SMNVEV (reference sequence). V shed 4 bases and J 5 bases; nucleotides not matched to a gene: 4. For the CDR3, the DNA is TGTGCCAGCAGTTGGAGGGGGCAATATGGCTACACCTTC. Translating it yields CASSWRGQYGYTF.

The genes are TRBV4-1 and TRBJ1-5; D gene uncertain. The V gene's germline CDR1 is MGHRA and CDR2 YSYEKL. The ends were cut back, 4 bases at V and 0 bases at J, with 16 bases in the middle. CDR3 length: 17 amino acids. CDR3 nucleotides: TGCGCCAGCAGCCTTTTTCGGCAGGTCGGTAGCAATCAGCCCCAGCATTTT. Protein sequence: CASSLFRQVGSNQPQHF.

The chain recombines TRBV5-1 with TRBJ2-7; 8 positions agree with TRBD2. Germline-derived CDR1 and CDR2 are SGHRS and YFSETQ. This CDR3 comprises 15 residues. Unmatched junction bases numbered 5, after V lost 0 bases and J lost 3 bases. This chain's CDR3 is CASSLAGGANYEQYF. The CDR3 DNA is TGCGCCAGCAGCTTGGCCGGGGGGGCGAACTACGAGCAGTACTTC.

The count of this clone is one. The rearrangement uses TRBV6-6 and TRBJ2-3; 12 nucleotides agree with TRBD2. CDR3 length: 16 amino acids. Germline loops: CDR1 MNHNY, CDR2 SVGAGI (reference sequence). The junction had 7 bases not matched to a gene; V was cut back by 5 bases and J by 4 bases. The CDR3 region is CASSRTGLAGSDTQYF. The CDR3 DNA reads as TGTGCCAGCAGTCGAACCGGACTAGCGGGGTCAGATACGCAGTATTTT.

The chain uses TRBV4-1 and TRBJ2-3; 7 bases map to TRBD2. The CDR3 consists of 14 residues. Trimming removed 6 bases from V and 3 bases from J; junction bases left unmatched: 6. Germline values: CDR1 MGHRA, CDR2 YSYEKL. CDR3 in amino acids: CASRPAGRTDTQYF. CDR3 nucleotides: TGCGCCAGCAGACCAGCGGGGAGGACAGATACGCAGTATTTT.

The chain combines TRBV12-3 or TRBV12-4 with TRBJ2-1; maybe TRBD2 (5 bases). Trimming took 6 bases from V and 7 from J, leaving 13 bases between them. The CDR3 covers 13 residues. CDR3 in amino acids: CASRISVGNEQFF. In DNA, the CDR3 is TGTGCCAGCAGAATTAGCGTGGGGAATGAGCAGTTCTTC.

The chain recombines TRBV11-2 with TRBJ2-2, with unresolved D. Per germline, CDR1 SGHAT and CDR2 FQNNGV. This CDR3 has 15 amino acids. V was cut by 1 base and J by 1 base, with 7 bases left in between. The CDR3, as DNA: TGTGCCAGCAGCTTAGGTCTCTTGAACACCGGGGAGCTGTTTTTT. The encoded protein is CASSLGLLNTGELFF.

The chain links TRBV18 to TRBJ1-2; TRBD1 matches at 10 bases. V trimming: 5 bases; J trimming: 6 bases; junction bases outside the gene matches: 9. The CDR3 has 15 amino acids. CDR1 and CDR2 (germline): KGHSH, LQKENI. CDR3 sequence (DNA): TGTGCCAGCTCAGGGACAGGGGCCCAGCCTAATGGCTACACCTTC. Translating gives CASSGTGAQPNGYTF.

This chain links TRBV9 with TRBJ2-3; tentatively, D is TRBD1 (6 bases). Germline-derived CDR1 and CDR2 are SGDLS and YYNGEE. V dropped 1 base and J dropped 2 bases, with 14 bases sitting between them. The CDR3 runs to 16 residues. Here the CDR3 DNA reads TGTGCCAGCAGCGTAAAAGGGGGACATCCCACAGATACGCAGTATTTT. It codes for CASSVKGGHPTDTQYF.

The chain couples TRBV5-1 to TRBJ1-2, with TRBD1 matching over 8 bases. J lost 8 bases, V lost 0 bases, and 6 bases had no gene match. Germline CDR1 is SGHRS and CDR2 is YFSETQ. There are 14 residues in the CDR3. The chain's CDR3 is CASSLEQGVGGYTF. The CDR3 DNA follows: TGCGCCAGCAGCTTGGAACAGGGGGTGGGAGGCTACACCTTC. Complete variable domain (other parts from reference TRBV5-1 and TRBJ1-2): KAGVTQTPRYLIKTRGQQVTLSCSPISGHRSVSWYQQTPGQGLQFLFEYFSETQRNKGNFPGRFSGRQFSNSRSEMNVSTLELGDSALYLCASSLEQGVGGYTFGSGTRLTVV.

This clone has only one observation. V and J are TRBV6-6 and TRBJ2-7; tentative D call: TRBD1 (5 bases). This CDR3 contains 14 residues. Deletions cut 5 bases from V and 2 bases from J, with 13 bases between. Germline V gives CDR1 MNHNY, CDR2 SVGAGI (reference sequence). CDR3 coding DNA: TGTGCCAGCAGTCCCCGCAGGGTGACCTACGAGCAGTACTTC. Translated, it gives CASSPRRVTYEQYF.